These 26 T cell receptor beta chains originate from one sample sequenced in a study of PD-L1 blockade in urothelial cancer. The time point here: pretreatment peripheral blood. Repertoires were generated with immunoSEQ multiplex PCR, while TCRdb's copy carries only in-frame clones and drops some. There are about 55,000 clones in the sample; about 80% occur only once, and less than 1.5% lies in the top ten. The source was PBMCs, collected around atezolizumab (anti-PD-L1) treatment. The source is a man aged 45-60 years with urothelial cancer.

The V and J genes are TRBV4-3 and TRBJ2-2; 9 bases match TRBD2. CDR1 is LGHNA, CDR2 YSLEER, per germline. The CDR3 runs 18 residues. V trimming: 2 bases; J trimming: 3 bases; junction bases outside the gene matches: 10. CDR3 nucleotide sequence: TGCGCCAGCAGCCAATTTTTAGAGCGGGAGGTCGACACCGGGGAGCTGTTTTTT. This codes for CASSQFLEREVDTGELFF.

The rearrangement links TRBV6-5 to TRBJ1-2; TRBD1 aligns across 8 bases. Trimming at V came to 3 bases and at J to 8 bases, leaving 8 bases not matched to a gene. Germline assignment: CDR1 MNHEY and CDR2 SVGAGI. The CDR3 sequence is 14 residues long. CDR3 in DNA: TGTGCCAGCAGTTATTTGACAGGGGTCGGGGGCTACACCTTC. Its translation: CASSYLTGVGGYTF.

The CDR3 here is CAIKGTGAQPQHF. CDR3 nucleotide sequence: TGTGCCATCAAGGGGACAGGGGCGCAGCCCCAGCATTTT. The V and J genes are TRBV10-3 and TRBJ1-5; the match to TRBD1 covers 10 bases. Germline V gene sequence: CDR1 ENHRY, CDR2 SYGVKD. With V trimmed by 7 bases and J by 7 bases, 4 bases remained unmatched. The CDR3 has 13 amino acids.

This chain connects TRBV14 to TRBJ1-2, with 7 bases matching TRBD1. The germline CDR1 and CDR2 sequences are SGHDN and FVKESK. The CDR3 runs to 14 residues. V shed 3 bases and J 4 bases; nucleotides not matched to a gene: 5. CDR3 loop: CASSQTRGSYGYTF. The CDR3 region has the DNA TGTGCCAGCAGCCAGACCAGGGGGTCCTATGGCTACACCTTC.

The chain is built from TRBV10-3 and TRBJ2-5; D is possibly TRBD2 (5 bases). Germline V lookup: CDR1 ENHRY, CDR2 SYGVKD. There are 13 residues in the CDR3. The V end was cut by 10 bases, the J end by 1 base, with 13 bases between. As DNA, the CDR3 is TGTGCCAGCTGTGGGAGCCCCCAAGAGACCCAGTACTTC. As protein: CASCGSPQETQYF.

The rearrangement uses TRBV12-5 and TRBJ2-2; 8 bases fit TRBD2. With 2 bases clipped from V and 4 bases from J, the junction kept 3 bases outside the gene matches. In germline, CDR1 is LGHNT, CDR2 FRNRAP. This CDR3 region has 15 residues. DNA of the CDR3: TGTGCTAGTGGTTTGCTAGCGGGCGCCACCGGGGAGCTGTTTTTT. It yields the protein CASGLLAGATGELFF.

The rearrangement joins TRBV19 to TRBJ2-5; 9 nucleotides match TRBD1. Germline-derived CDR1 and CDR2 are LNHDA and SQIVND (reference sequence). J lost 1 base, V lost 4 bases, and 1 base had no gene match. This CDR3 has 14 residues. DNA for the CDR3: TGTGCCAGTAGTAGGGACAGGGCCCAAGAGACCCAGTACTTC. This translates into CASSRDRAQETQYF.

The V gene is TRBV7-9, the J gene TRBJ2-1; 7 positions agree with TRBD1. V lost 1 base and J lost 0; bases outside the gene matches: 12. CDR3 length: 19 residues. Germline V lookup: CDR1 SEHNR, CDR2 FQNEAQ (reference sequence). The CDR3 DNA reads TGTGCCAGCAGCTTAGGCATCAACAGGGGACCCTTCTCCTACAATGAGCAGTTCTTC. Translating gives CASSLGINRGPFSYNEQFF.

V and J are TRBV29-1 and TRBJ1-1; no reliable D call. Trimming removed 5 bases at V and 1 base at J, with 2 bases between. CDR1 and CDR2 (germline): SQVTM, ANQGSEA. CDR3 length equals 10 residues. The CDR3 DNA reads TGCAGCGTTCAGAACACTGAAGCTTTCTTT. Its translation is CSVQNTEAFF. Supplemented by reference TRBV29-1 and TRBJ1-1, the full variable domain reads SAVISQKPSRDICQRGTSLTIQCQVDSQVTMMFWYRQQPGQSLTLIATANQGSEATYESGFVIDKFPISRPNLTFSTLTVSNMSPEDSSIYLCSVQNTEAFFGQGTRLTVV.

The chain joins TRBV9 to TRBJ2-3; D remains unclear. Germline V lookup: CDR1 SGDLS, CDR2 YYNGEE. The CDR3 extends over 14 amino acids. V lost 0 bases to trimming and J lost 0 bases, with 5 bases between them. For the CDR3, the DNA is TGTGCCAGCAGCGTAGTCGGGAGCACAGATACGCAGTATTTT. Residues: CASSVVGSTDTQYF.

The J gene is TRBJ2-5, the V gene TRBV11-3; no reliable D call. V was shortened by 1 base and J by 4 bases, with 7 bases between the two germline ends. CDR3 length: 13 amino acids. The V gene's germline CDR1 is SGHNT and CDR2 YENEEA. The CDR3 region is CASSLGGRETQYF. CDR3 nucleotide sequence: TGTGCCAGCAGCTTAGGAGGCCGAGAGACCCAGTACTTC.

The chain uses TRBV25-1 and TRBJ2-7; TRBD2 matches 13 bases. CDR3 length: 15 amino acids. Germline V lookup: CDR1 MGHDK, CDR2 SYGVNS. Losses at the gene ends were 3 bases for V and 5 bases for J; bases not matched to a gene: 4. CDR3 amino acids: CASSDRLAGGHEQYF. CDR3 sequence (DNA): TGTGCCAGCAGTGATCGACTAGCGGGAGGCCACGAGCAGTACTTC.

This sequence joins TRBV12-5 and TRBJ1-5; 7 nucleotides agree with TRBD1. The germline V gene encodes CDR1 LGHNT and CDR2 FRNRAP. V lost 6 bases, J lost 7 bases, and 9 bases stayed unmatched. The CDR3 consists of 14 residues. As DNA, the CDR3 is TGTGCTAGTGGGTTAGGGGGCCTAAACCAGCCCCAGCATTTT. This codes for CASGLGGLNQPQHF.

The chain recombines TRBV6-1 with TRBJ2-7; no clear D gene. This CDR3 region has 13 residues. Germline V gene lookup returns CDR1 MNHNS and CDR2 SASEGT. Deletions cut 2 bases from V and 5 bases from J, with 10 bases between. The CDR3 region is CASSEYYMDEQYF. CDR3 sequence (DNA): TGTGCCAGCAGTGAATACTACATGGACGAGCAGTACTTC.

The DNA of the CDR3 is TGTGCCAGCAGCGAGACAGCAGCCAAAAACATTCAGTACTTC. It yields the protein CASSETAAKNIQYF. The rearrangement links TRBV9 to TRBJ2-4, with D maybe TRBD1 (5 bases). This CDR3 comprises 14 residues. Germline lookup yields CDR1 SGDLS and CDR2 YYNGEE. V was shortened by 3 bases and J by 0 bases, with 7 bases between the two germline ends.

The chain has TRBV11-3 and TRBJ2-1, with TRBD2 matching over 9 bases. The length of the CDR3 is 17 residues. After removal of 1 base from V and 8 bases from J, the junction contained 12 bases not matched to a gene. CDR1 SGHNT and CDR2 YENEEA come from the germline V gene. DNA of the CDR3: TGTGCCAGCAGCTTAGGAATGGGCGGGAGGGCCCTCGATGAGCAGTTCTTC. It yields the protein CASSLGMGGRALDEQFF.

This sequence joins TRBV13 and TRBJ2-5; D might be TRBD2 (6 bases). Germline V gene lookup returns CDR1 PRHDT and CDR2 FYEKMQ (reference sequence). The CDR3 covers 15 residues. Trimming took off 0 bases at V and 5 bases at J, with 13 bases between the two ends. This CDR3 is CASSLGLAAGETQYF. In DNA form, the CDR3 reads TGTGCCAGCAGCTTAGGACTAGCTGCGGGGGAGACCCAGTACTTC.

This clone has just one count. The CDR3 nucleotides are TGTGCCAGCAGCTTATCGGGACAGTTCCTCTATAATTCACCCCTCCACTTT. The encoded protein is CASSLSGQFLYNSPLHF. J is TRBJ1-6 and V is TRBV14; 7 nucleotides match TRBD1. The CDR3 totals 17 residues. Germline V gene lookup returns CDR1 SGHDN and CDR2 FVKESK. The trim removed 5 bases at V and 3 bases at J, leaving 10 bases unmatched.

This clone was counted a single time. This chain links TRBV30 with TRBJ2-3; D is possibly TRBD1 (6 bases). The V gene's germline CDR1 is GTSNPN and CDR2 SVGIG (reference sequence). This CDR3 region has 13 residues. The ends were cut back, 2 bases at V and 2 bases at J, with 8 bases in the middle. This CDR3 reads CAWSRQDTDTQYF. The CDR3, as DNA: TGTGCCTGGAGTCGACAGGACACAGATACGCAGTATTTT.

The rearrangement joins TRBV27 to TRBJ1-4; 8 bases align to TRBD1. From germline, CDR1 is MNHEY and CDR2 SMNVEV (reference sequence). Trimming removed 5 bases from V and 0 bases from J; junction bases left unmatched: 11. The CDR3 is made up of 18 amino acids. The CDR3 coding sequence is TGTGCCAGCAGTGCCTTACCCGGGACAGGAGCAACTAATGAAAAACTGTTTTTT. Translating gives CASSALPGTGATNEKLFF.

The CDR3 DNA reads TGTGCCAGCAGCAACTCCGGACTGGGAGAGACCCAGTACTTC. Its translation: CASSNSGLGETQYF. The genes are TRBV6-5 and TRBJ2-5, with a weak D call TRBD2 (5 bases). CDR1 and CDR2 (germline): MNHEY, SVGAGI. The CDR3 consists of 14 residues. Deletions cut 6 bases from V and 4 bases from J, with 15 bases between.

V and J are TRBV6-1 and TRBJ2-2, with 7 bases that match TRBD1. V was clipped by 3 bases and J by 6 bases; unmatched bases: 7. Germline V lookup: CDR1 MNHNS, CDR2 SASEGT. The CDR3 has 15 residues. CDR3 sequence: CASSDKGGVAGELFF. CDR3 DNA sequence: TGTGCCAGCAGTGACAAAGGGGGCGTCGCCGGGGAGCTGTTTTTT.

This clone showed up just a few times. The chain couples TRBV6-5 to TRBJ2-3, with a possible D match to TRBD2 (5 bases). V shed 5 bases and J shed 8 bases, with 8 bases lying between them. CDR3 length: 11 residues. Per germline, CDR1 MNHEY and CDR2 SVGAGI. The CDR3 protein is CASSPRGTQYF. The CDR3 DNA follows: TGTGCCAGCAGTCCTCGGGGTACGCAGTATTTT.

The rearrangement uses TRBV14 and TRBJ2-7, with 10 nucleotides matching TRBD2. With V trimmed by 4 bases and J by 2 bases, 17 bases remained unmatched. Germline lookup yields CDR1 SGHDN and CDR2 FVKESK. The CDR3 contains 19 residues. The CDR3 region is CASSRLFEEREGPTYEQYF. CDR3 in DNA: TGTGCCAGCAGCCGACTATTTGAGGAGCGGGAGGGCCCCACCTACGAGCAGTACTTC.

This rearrangement joins TRBV5-6 to TRBJ1-1; D unclear. V gave up 1 base and J gave up 5 bases, with 18 bases separating them. Germline assignment: CDR1 SGHDT and CDR2 YYEEEE. There are 16 residues in the CDR3. The CDR3 DNA reads as TGTGCCAGCAGCTTGAATATTGCACCCTCGGGTACTGAAGCTTTCTTT. This encodes CASSLNIAPSGTEAFF.

V gene TRBV4-3 combines with J gene TRBJ2-1; TRBD1 aligns across 8 bases. The V segment lost 4 bases and the J segment 6 bases; nucleotides outside the gene matches: 11. CDR3 length: 16 amino acids. Germline assignment: CDR1 LGHNA and CDR2 YSLEER. CDR3 sequence: CASSPEVGTGGNEQFF. The CDR3 DNA reads TGCGCCAGCAGCCCCGAAGTCGGGACAGGCGGCAATGAGCAGTTCTTC.